The rows below give T cell receptor beta chains drawn from one sample of a study of CD8 T cells in ankylosing spondylitis. TCRdb re-analysed the 5' RACE reads in MiXCR, keeping a single row per CDR3 protein. The table shows under 200,000 distinct CDR3 sequences, with 13% occurring only once. The sample taken for sequencing was blood, either unsorted or a sorted T cell fraction (not recorded which). These TCRs come from a female donor with ankylosing spondylitis or in good health (not recorded which). Each CDR3 is given with its conserved first and last residue. The D gene is left open where the match is weak. The size field is filled for only some rows; it gives once, few, many or a size class.

clone_size	d_call	v_call	j_call	cdr3_aa	cdr3_nt
few	TRBD1	TRBV6-5	TRBJ1-1	CASSYSGTGDTEAFF	TGTGCCAGCAGTTACTCGGGGACAGGGGACACTGAAGCTTTCTTT
many	.	TRBV7-3	TRBJ1-1	CASSSFGGTNTEAFF	TGTGCCAGCAGCTCCTTCGGGGGGACGAACACTGAAGCTTTCTTT
many	TRBD1	TRBV3-1	TRBJ1-1	CASSLSSGGTEAFF	TGTGCCAGCAGCCTCTCATCAGGGGGCACTGAAGCTTTCTTT
many	.	TRBV12-3/TRBV12-4	TRBJ2-1	CASTATGRIYEQFF	TGTGCCAGCACCGCGACAGGGAGGATCTATGAGCAGTTCTTC
many	.	TRBV12-3/TRBV12-4	TRBJ1-6	CASSLQASPLHF	TGTGCCAGCAGTTTGCAAGCTTCACCCCTCCACTTT
many	.	TRBV9	TRBJ1-1	CASSEQQYTEAFF	TGTGCCAGCAGCGAGCAGCAGTACACTGAAGCTTTCTTT
many	.	TRBV28	TRBJ2-3	CASSQIPDTQYF	TGTGCCAGCAGTCAGATACCAGATACGCAGTATTTT
few	.	TRBV12-3/TRBV12-4	TRBJ2-5	CASSFPPIGGETQYF	TGTGCCAGCAGTTTCCCTCCGATTGGTGGAGAGACCCAGTACTTC
few	.	TRBV6-5	TRBJ2-1	CASSYSLFGSNNEQFF	TGTGCCAGCAGTTACTCGCTCTTCGGGTCCAACAATGAGCAGTTCTTC
.	.	TRBV10-3	TRBJ1-1	CAICLVNFGPMNTEAFF	TGTGCCATCTGTTTAGTCAACTTTGGACCGATGAACACTGAAGCTTTCTTT
many	.	TRBV12-3/TRBV12-4	TRBJ1-5	CASSQGGWNQPQHF	TGTGCCAGCTCTCAAGGGGGTTGGAATCAGCCCCAGCATTTT
.	.	TRBV5-6	TRBJ2-2	CAGTAGANTGELFF	TGTGCAGGGACGGCTGGGGCGAACACCGGGGAGCTGTTTTTT
many	.	TRBV7-2	TRBJ1-4	CASSLGADPYEKLFF	TGTGCCAGCAGCTTAGGTGCAGACCCTTATGAAAAACTGTTTTTT
few	.	TRBV3-1	TRBJ1-1	CASSQGELAFF	TGTGCCAGCAGCCAAGGGGAGTTGGCTTTCTTT
few	TRBD1	TRBV12-3/TRBV12-4	TRBJ2-7	CASSLYRGLDYEQYF	TGTGCCAGCAGTTTATACAGGGGGCTTGACTACGAGCAGTACTTC
many	.	TRBV7-9	TRBJ2-5	CASSLQAYQETQYF	TGTGCCAGCAGCTTACAGGCGTACCAAGAGACCCAGTACTTC
many	.	TRBV7-2	TRBJ1-1	CASTQGMNTEAFF	TGTGCCAGCACCCAGGGAATGAACACTGAAGCTTTCTTT
many	TRBD2	TRBV11-1	TRBJ2-3	CASSITATSGSASTDTQYF	TGTGCCAGCAGCATTACGGCGACTAGCGGTTCCGCTAGCACAGATACGCAGTATTTT
.	.	TRBV12-3/TRBV12-4	TRBJ1-6	CASTPGGTVNSPLHF	TGTGCCAGCACTCCTGGCGGGACCGTTAATTCACCCCTCCACTTT
many	.	TRBV12-3/TRBV12-4	TRBJ1-2	CASRGSSYGYTF	TGTGCCAGCAGGGGTTCGTCCTATGGCTACACCTTC
few	.	TRBV20-1	TRBJ2-3	CSAQPSHTDTQYF	TGCAGTGCTCAACCTTCCCACACAGATACGCAGTATTTT
many	TRBD2	TRBV5-1	TRBJ2-1	CASSRKGLAASYNEQFF	TGCGCCAGCAGCAGAAAGGGACTAGCGGCCTCCTACAATGAGCAGTTCTTC
few	TRBD1	TRBV20-1	TRBJ2-7	CSGDRGNEQYF	TGCAGTGGGGACAGGGGGAACGAGCAGTACTTC
many	.	TRBV6-1	TRBJ1-1	CASLGHLPTEAFF	TGTGCCAGCTTGGGACACCTGCCCACTGAAGCTTTCTTT
.	TRBD1	TRBV5-1	TRBJ1-2	CASSGTATNYGYTF	TGCGCCAGCAGCGGGACAGCCACTAACTATGGCTACACCTTC
few	.	TRBV9	TRBJ2-7	CASSPRDPIYEQYF	TGTGCCAGCAGCCCCCGGGACCCTATATACGAGCAGTACTTC
many	.	TRBV10-3	TRBJ2-5	CAISGNREETQYF	TGTGCCATCAGTGGGAATAGGGAGGAGACCCAGTACTTC
many	.	TRBV24-1	TRBJ2-3	CATSDSRTPQARDTQYF	TGTGCCACCAGTGATTCTCGGACGCCCCAAGCTAGAGATACGCAGTATTTT
many	TRBD1	TRBV12-3/TRBV12-4	TRBJ1-1	CASSFRGLLNTEAFF	TGTGCCAGCAGTTTCAGGGGGCTTTTAAACACTGAAGCTTTCTTT
many	.	TRBV4-3	TRBJ1-5	CASSQDGWQPQHF	TGCGCCAGCAGCCAAGATGGGTGGCAGCCCCAGCATTTT
many	.	TRBV7-9	TRBJ2-7	CASSLGQAAYF	TGTGCCAGCAGCTTAGGACAGGCCGCGTACTTC
many	.	TRBV28	TRBJ2-4	CASTPAAPLGNIQYF	TGTGCCAGCACCCCGGCGGCCCCCCTAGGGAACATTCAGTACTTC
.	TRBD2	TRBV12-3/TRBV12-4	TRBJ2-5	CASSRGLAGLRQETQYF	TGTGCCAGCAGTCGCGGACTAGCGGGACTCCGCCAAGAGACCCAGTACTTC
many	TRBD2	TRBV7-9	TRBJ2-1	CASSVKAGGTDNEQFF	TGTGCCAGCAGCGTCAAAGCGGGAGGGACCGACAATGAGCAGTTCTTC
few	TRBD2	TRBV4-2	TRBJ2-1	CASSPRGGANNEQFF	TGTGCCAGCAGCCCCCGGGGGGGGGCGAACAATGAGCAGTTCTTC
.	.	TRBV12-3/TRBV12-4	TRBJ1-1	CASSNGFNTEVFF	TGTGCCAGCAGCAATGGTTTCAACACTGAAGTTTTCTTT
many	TRBD2	TRBV11-2	TRBJ2-7	CASSYSGRGYEQYF	TGTGCCAGCAGCTATAGCGGGAGAGGATACGAGCAGTACTTC
.	TRBD2	TRBV5-1	TRBJ2-7	CASSLLSGISSYEQYF	TGCGCCAGCAGCTTACTAAGCGGGATAAGCTCCTACGAGCAGTACTTC
many	.	TRBV5-1	TRBJ2-2	CASSLLANTGELFF	TGCGCCAGCAGCTTGTTGGCGAACACCGGGGAGCTGTTTTTT
few	TRBD1	TRBV7-3	TRBJ2-2	CASSQDRLTTGELFF	TGTGCCAGCAGCCAGGACAGGTTGACCACCGGGGAGCTGTTTTTT
many	TRBD2	TRBV29-1	TRBJ2-1	CSVDLSGTSFGNEQFF	TGCAGCGTTGACCTTTCAGGGACTAGCTTCGGGAATGAGCAGTTCTTC
many	.	TRBV15	TRBJ2-1	CATSSRPTGNEQFF	TGTGCCACCAGCTCCCGCCCGACCGGGAATGAGCAGTTCTTC
.	TRBD2	TRBV30	TRBJ2-7	CAWSGTGGPTYEQYF	TGTGCCTGGAGTGGGACGGGAGGGCCGACGTACGAGCAGTACTTC
many	.	TRBV20-1	TRBJ2-7	CSAVPRVLYEQYF	TGCAGTGCTGTGCCTAGAGTCCTCTACGAGCAGTACTTC
many	TRBD1	TRBV11-2	TRBJ1-1	CASSPLIGQGNTEAFF	TGTGCCAGCAGCCCCTTAATAGGACAGGGGAACACTGAAGCTTTCTTT